A selection of T cell receptor beta chains follows, all from one sample in a study of CD8+ T cells in alopecia areata. Here immunoSEQ multiplex PCR was the method, and the copy in TCRdb shows in-frame clones only, minus some. The repertoire has some 180,000 clones, less than 70% of them found once; the top ten carry roughly a tenth. The material was CD8+ T cells sorted from blood, obtained at week 24, from a patient treated with tofacitinib. The receptors here all came from a human donor with alopecia areata. CDR3s include the opening cysteine and the closing phenylalanine or tryptophan. A D gene is named only where the DNA matches it firmly. Only part of the rows carry a size: once, few, many, or a class if the clone is expanded.

>TRBJ2-6|NA|NA|TRBV6-1
TGTGCCAGCAGGATTCCGGAAGCCGGGGCCAACGTCCTGACTTTC
CASRIPEAGANVLTF
>TRBJ2-7|few|NA|TRBV4-3
TGCGCCAGCAGCCAAGTTTGGTCCGGCAGCTACGAGCAGTACTTC
CASSQVWSGSYEQYF
>TRBJ1-1|NA|NA|TRBV30
TGTGCCTGGGGCCATTCGAACACTGAAGCTTTCTTT
CAWGHSNTEAFF
>TRBJ2-4|NA|TRBD1|TRBV7-8
TGTGCCAGCAGCCCAAGGACAGGGCCGGACAAAAACATTCAGTACTTC
CASSPRTGPDKNIQYF
>TRBJ1-1|NA|TRBD1|TRBV11-1
TGTGCCAGCAGCTTCGGGACAGCTAATGAAGCTTTCTTT
CASSFGTANEAFF
>TRBJ2-1|NA|TRBD1|TRBV27
TGTGCCAGCAGTCCAGGGACAGGGTTAAGTGAGCAGTTCTTC
CASSPGTGLSEQFF
>TRBJ2-1|many|NA|TRBV10-3
TGTGCCATCAGTGAGCCTGGGACGTTCAATGAGCAGTTCTTC
CAISEPGTFNEQFF
>TRBJ2-2|NA|TRBD1|TRBV30
TGTGCCTGCCGAGACCGGGACAGGATTACCGGGGAGCTGTTTTTT
CACRDRDRITGELFF
>TRBJ2-2|NA|NA|TRBV7-9
TGTGCCAGCAACCCCTCTGTCACGGGAACCGGGGAGCTGTTTTTT
CASNPSVTGTGELFF
>TRBJ1-2|few|NA|TRBV29-1
TGCAGCGTTTCAGGGGAGGGAGCTAACTATGGCTACACCTTC
CSVSGEGANYGYTF
>TRBJ2-1|NA|NA|TRBV9
TGTGCCAGCAGCGTAGGGTCAGGGGTAAGCGAGCAGTTCTTC
CASSVGSGVSEQFF
>TRBJ1-5|NA|TRBD1|TRBV4-3
TGCGCCAGCAGCCAAGAGTGGGGGACAGCGGAGCCCCAGCATTTT
CASSQEWGTAEPQHF
>TRBJ2-7|few|NA|TRBV6-6
TGTGCCAGCAGGGTGACAGCGGACGAGCAGTACTTC
CASRVTADEQYF
>TRBJ2-3|NA|NA|TRBV7-8
TGTGCCAGCAGCTTAGCAGGGGCGGTATCCACAGATACGCAGTATTTT
CASSLAGAVSTDTQYF
>TRBJ1-1|few|NA|TRBV2
TGTGCCAGCAGTGATCAGGGAAAGACTGAAGCTTTCTTT
CASSDQGKTEAFF
>TRBJ2-1|NA|NA|TRBV11-1
TGTGCCAGCAGCTCGTCCGGGACACGCTTAGGGAATGAGCAGTTCTTC
CASSSSGTRLGNEQFF
>TRBJ2-7|NA|NA|TRBV13
TGTGCCAGCAGCCAAAGGTGGGCAGCCACCTACGAGCAGTACTTC
CASSQRWAATYEQYF
>TRBJ2-3|once|TRBD2|TRBV4-2
TGTGCCAGTGATAACTCCCCCTCGGGGGGGCCGGAGACAGATACGCAGTATTTT
CASDNSPSGGPETDTQYF
>TRBJ2-3|NA|TRBD2|TRBV15
TGTGCCACCAGCAGTCTTTCGGGCACTAGCGGGGCCATCACAGATACGCAGTATTTT
CATSSLSGTSGAITDTQYF
>TRBJ1-2|few|NA|TRBV14
TGTGCCAGCAGCCAACCGGGACAACAATATGGCTACACCTTC
CASSQPGQQYGYTF
>TRBJ2-1|NA|NA|TRBV6-5
TGTGCCAGCAGTGGAGGACAGTACAATGAGCAGTTCTTC
CASSGGQYNEQFF
>TRBJ1-1|once|TRBD1|TRBV4-1
TGCGCCAGCAGCCATGAACAGGGGGTATCTGAAGCTTTCTTT
CASSHEQGVSEAFF
>TRBJ2-5|once|NA|TRBV2
TGTGCCAGCAGTGTGTTCGTGATCTCAAGGGGGCAAGAGACCCAGTACTTC
CASSVFVISRGQETQYF
>TRBJ2-7|few|NA|TRBV29-1
TGCAGCGTGACCCTGAGAGGGCGGTTGGAGCAGTACTTC
CSVTLRGRLEQYF